This T cell receptor (beta chain) was recovered during a study of CD8 T cells in ankylosing spondylitis. Study-level points and caveats: Reportedly, significant enrichment of disease-linked clones occurred in matched ankylosing spondylitis synovial fluid.

The CDR3 loop spans 14 amino acids. The V and J ends lost 0 bases and 8 bases, in that order; junction bases with no gene match: 4. Germline V lookup: CDR1 LGHNA, CDR2 YSLEER. One entry per CDR3 protein, called by TCRdb with MiXCR from the 5' RACE reads. The sample shows 230,000 or so distinct CDR3 sequences, about 18% of them seen only once. This clonotype was recorded only once. Antigen specificity is unknown. The V gene is TRBV4-3, the J gene TRBJ2-1; 7 nucleotides align to TRBD2. The receptor was derived from a male donor with ankylosing spondylitis or in good health (not recorded which). The specimen was blood, either unsorted or a sorted T cell fraction (not recorded which). CDR3 in amino acids: CASSQDPAGDEQFF. Written as DNA, the CDR3 is TGCGCCAGCAGCCAAGATCCCGCGGGAGATGAGCAGTTCTTC.